Described below is a single TCR beta chain sequence and its context. In the source study's methods: Amplification of reference gene primers was used by the study to estimate nucleated cell counts. Sequencing was performed with immunoSEQ multiplex PCR; in TCRdb, only in-frame clones are kept and a portion is missing. V and J calls and clone size come straight from that table; D and trimming were deduced from the DNA. The sample carries 51,000 or so clones, 85% to 90% recorded once. The CDR3 extends over 13 amino acids. With 0 bases removed from V and 4 bases from J, the gap between germline ends came to 4 bases. This sample was included in a study of blood T cell repertoires in COVID-19. The wider study: Both acute and convalescent COVID-19 samples were obtained from the United States, Italy and Spain. The analysed material was cDNA or gDNA that came from T cells, B-cell-depleted T cells, or PBMCs.

This receptor was identified in a man at least 80 years old with active or convalescent COVID-19. The chain carries TRBV23-1 and TRBJ1-3; no definite D call. TRBV23-1 falls under the ORF class, with uncertain function. Sequencing was carried out using peripheral blood. This chain's CDR3 is CASSQSEGNTIYF. Written as DNA, the CDR3 is TGCGCCAGCAGTCAATCGGAGGGAAACACCATATATTTT.